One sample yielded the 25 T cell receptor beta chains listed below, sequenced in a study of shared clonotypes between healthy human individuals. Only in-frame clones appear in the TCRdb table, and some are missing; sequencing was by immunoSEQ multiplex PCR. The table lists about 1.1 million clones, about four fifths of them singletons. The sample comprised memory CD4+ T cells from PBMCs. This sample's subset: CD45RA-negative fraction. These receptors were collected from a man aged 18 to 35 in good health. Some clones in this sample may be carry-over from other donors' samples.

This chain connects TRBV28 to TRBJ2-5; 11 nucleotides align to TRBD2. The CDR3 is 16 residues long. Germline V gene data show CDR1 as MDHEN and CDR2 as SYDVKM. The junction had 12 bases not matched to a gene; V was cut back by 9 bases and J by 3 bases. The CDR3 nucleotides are TGTGCCAGTTTAACCATAGCGGGAGGGCGGAAAGAGACCCAGTACTTC. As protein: CASLTIAGGRKETQYF.

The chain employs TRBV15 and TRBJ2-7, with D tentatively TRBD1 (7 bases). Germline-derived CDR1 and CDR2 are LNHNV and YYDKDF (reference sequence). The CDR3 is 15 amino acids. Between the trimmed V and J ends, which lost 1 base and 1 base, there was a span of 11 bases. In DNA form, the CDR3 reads TGTGCCACCAGCAGAGGGGGGGACAGTTCCTACGAGCAGTACTTC. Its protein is CATSRGGDSSYEQYF.

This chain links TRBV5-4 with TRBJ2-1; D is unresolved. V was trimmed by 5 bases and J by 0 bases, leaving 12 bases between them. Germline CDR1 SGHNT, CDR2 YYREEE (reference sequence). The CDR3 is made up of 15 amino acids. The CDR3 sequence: CASSSTVSSYNEQFF. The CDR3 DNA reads TGTGCCAGCAGTTCGACCGTCAGCTCCTACAATGAGCAGTTCTTC. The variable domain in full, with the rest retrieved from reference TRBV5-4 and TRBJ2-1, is ETGVTQSPTHLIKTRGQQVTLRCSSQSGHNTVSWYQQALGQGPQFIFQYYREEENGRGNFPPRFSGLQFPNYSSELNVNALELDDSALYLCASSSTVSSYNEQFFGPGTRLTVL.

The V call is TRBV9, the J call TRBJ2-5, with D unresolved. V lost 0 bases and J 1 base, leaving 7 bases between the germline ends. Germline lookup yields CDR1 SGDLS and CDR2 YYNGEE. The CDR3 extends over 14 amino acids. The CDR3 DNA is TGTGCCAGCAGCGTAGGACCCATCCAAGAGACCCAGTACTTC. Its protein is CASSVGPIQETQYF.

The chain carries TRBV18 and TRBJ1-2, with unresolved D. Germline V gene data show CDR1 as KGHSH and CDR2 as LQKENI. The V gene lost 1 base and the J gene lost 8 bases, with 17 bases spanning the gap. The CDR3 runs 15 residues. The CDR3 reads CASSPLEAQNGGYTF. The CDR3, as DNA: TGTGCCAGCTCACCACTGGAGGCTCAAAATGGGGGCTACACCTTC.

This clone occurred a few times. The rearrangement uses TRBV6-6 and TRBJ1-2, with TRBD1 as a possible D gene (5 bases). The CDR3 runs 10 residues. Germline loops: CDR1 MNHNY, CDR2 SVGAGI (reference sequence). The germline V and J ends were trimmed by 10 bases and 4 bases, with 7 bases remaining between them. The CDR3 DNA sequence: TGTGCCACTGGGGGCTATGGCTACACCTTC. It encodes CATGGYGYTF.

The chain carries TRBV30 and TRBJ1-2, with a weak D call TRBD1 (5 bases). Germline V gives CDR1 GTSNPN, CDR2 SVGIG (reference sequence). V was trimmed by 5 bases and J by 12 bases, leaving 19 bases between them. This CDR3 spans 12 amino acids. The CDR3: CAWGDTGAPDTF. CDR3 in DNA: TGTGCCTGGGGAGATACCGGGGCGCCCGACACCTTC.

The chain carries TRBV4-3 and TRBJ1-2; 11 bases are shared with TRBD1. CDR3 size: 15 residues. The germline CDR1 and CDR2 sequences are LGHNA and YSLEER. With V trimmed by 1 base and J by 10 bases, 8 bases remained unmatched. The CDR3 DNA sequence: TGCGCCAGCAGCCAAGGCCGGGACAGGGGGGACGTCTACACCTTC. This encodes CASSQGRDRGDVYTF.

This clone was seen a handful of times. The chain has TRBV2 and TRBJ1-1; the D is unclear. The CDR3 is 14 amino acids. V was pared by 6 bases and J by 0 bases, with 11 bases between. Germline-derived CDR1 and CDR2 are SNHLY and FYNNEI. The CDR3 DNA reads TGTGCCAGCAGCCTTGACGGAGTGAACACTGAAGCTTTCTTT. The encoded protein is CASSLDGVNTEAFF.

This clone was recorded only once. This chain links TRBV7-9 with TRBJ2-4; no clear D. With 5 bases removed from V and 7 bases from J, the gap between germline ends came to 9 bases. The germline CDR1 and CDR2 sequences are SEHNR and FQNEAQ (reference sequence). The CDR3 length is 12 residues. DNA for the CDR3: TGTGCCAGCAGCCAGAGTTGGAACATTCAGTACTTC. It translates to CASSQSWNIQYF.

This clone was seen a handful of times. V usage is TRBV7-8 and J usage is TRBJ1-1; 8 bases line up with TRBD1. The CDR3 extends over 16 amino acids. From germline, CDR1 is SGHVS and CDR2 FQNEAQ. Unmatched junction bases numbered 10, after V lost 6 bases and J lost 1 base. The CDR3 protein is CASRPDRAKTNTEAFF. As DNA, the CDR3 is TGTGCCAGCAGACCGGACAGGGCAAAAACGAACACTGAAGCTTTCTTT.

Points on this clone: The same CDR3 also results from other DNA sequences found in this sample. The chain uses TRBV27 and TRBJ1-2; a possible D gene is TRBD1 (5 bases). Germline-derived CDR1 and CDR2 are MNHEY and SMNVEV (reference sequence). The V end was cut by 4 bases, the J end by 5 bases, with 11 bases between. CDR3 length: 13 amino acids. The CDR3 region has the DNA TGTGCCAGCAGTTCCAGGGCCGGATATGGCTACACCTTC. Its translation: CASSSRAGYGYTF.

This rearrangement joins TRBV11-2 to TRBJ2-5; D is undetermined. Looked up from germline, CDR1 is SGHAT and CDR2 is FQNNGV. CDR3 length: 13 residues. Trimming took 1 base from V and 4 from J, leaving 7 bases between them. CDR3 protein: CASSLVPTETQYF. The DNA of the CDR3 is TGTGCCAGCAGCTTAGTACCCACAGAGACCCAGTACTTC. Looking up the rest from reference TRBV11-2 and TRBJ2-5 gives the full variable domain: EAGVAQSPRYKIIEKRQSVAFWCNPISGHATLYWYQQILGQGPKLLIQFQNNGVVDDSQLPKDRFSAERLKGVDSTLKIQPAKLEDSAVYLCASSLVPTETQYFGPGTRLLVL.

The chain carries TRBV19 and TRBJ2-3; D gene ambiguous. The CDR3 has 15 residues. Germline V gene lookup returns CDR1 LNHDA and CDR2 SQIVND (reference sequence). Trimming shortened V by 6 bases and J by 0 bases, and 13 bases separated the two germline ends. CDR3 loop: CASSGLGASTDTQYF. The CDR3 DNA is TGTGCCAGTAGCGGGCTCGGTGCTAGCACAGATACGCAGTATTTT.

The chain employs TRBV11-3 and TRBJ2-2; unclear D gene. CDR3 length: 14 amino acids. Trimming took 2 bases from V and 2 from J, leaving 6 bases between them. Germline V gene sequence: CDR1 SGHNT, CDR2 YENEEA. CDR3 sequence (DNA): TGTGCCAGCAGCTTACTCGGCAACACCGGGGAGCTGTTTTTT. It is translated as CASSLLGNTGELFF.

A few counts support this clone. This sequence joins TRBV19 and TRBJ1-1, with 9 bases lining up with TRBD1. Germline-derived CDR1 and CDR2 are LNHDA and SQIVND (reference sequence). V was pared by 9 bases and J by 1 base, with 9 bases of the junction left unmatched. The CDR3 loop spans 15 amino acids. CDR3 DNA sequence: TGTGCCAGCCGACTACGGGGACAGGGGAACACTGAAGCTTTCTTT. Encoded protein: CASRLRGQGNTEAFF.

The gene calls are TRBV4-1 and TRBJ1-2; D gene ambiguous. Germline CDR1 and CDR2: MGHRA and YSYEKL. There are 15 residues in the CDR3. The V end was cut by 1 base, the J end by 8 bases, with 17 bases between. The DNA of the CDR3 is TGCGCCAGCAGCCAAGGAGACGGCACCCCCACCGGCTACACCTTC. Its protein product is CASSQGDGTPTGYTF.

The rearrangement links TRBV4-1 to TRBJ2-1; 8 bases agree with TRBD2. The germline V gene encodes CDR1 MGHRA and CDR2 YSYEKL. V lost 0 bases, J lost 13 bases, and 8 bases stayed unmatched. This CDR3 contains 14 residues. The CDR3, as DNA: TGCGCCAGCAGCCAAGAACCAGCGGGAGCCTCACAGTTCTTC. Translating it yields CASSQEPAGASQFF.

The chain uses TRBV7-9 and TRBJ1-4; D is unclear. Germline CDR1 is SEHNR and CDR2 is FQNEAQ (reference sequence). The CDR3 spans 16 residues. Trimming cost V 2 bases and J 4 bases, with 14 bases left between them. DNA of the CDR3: TGTGCCAGCAGCTTAAGGTTTCCAGGAGATAATGAAAAACTGTTTTTT. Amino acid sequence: CASSLRFPGDNEKLFF.

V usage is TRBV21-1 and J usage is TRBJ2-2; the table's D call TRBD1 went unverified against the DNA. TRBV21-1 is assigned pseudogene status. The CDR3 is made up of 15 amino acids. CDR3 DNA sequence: TGTGCCAGCAGCATTAGGGACAGGCGCACCGGGGAGCTGTTTTTT. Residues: CASSIRDRRTGELFF.

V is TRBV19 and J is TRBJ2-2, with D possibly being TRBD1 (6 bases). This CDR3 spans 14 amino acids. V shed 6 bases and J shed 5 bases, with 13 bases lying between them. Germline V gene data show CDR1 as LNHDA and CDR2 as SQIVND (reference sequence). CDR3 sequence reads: CASSPGDLTGELFF. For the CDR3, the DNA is TGTGCCAGTAGCCCAGGGGATCTTACCGGGGAGCTGTTTTTT. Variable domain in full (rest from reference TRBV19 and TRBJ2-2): DGGITQSPKYLFRKEGQNVTLSCEQNLNHDAMYWYRQDPGQGLRLIYYSQIVNDFQKGDIAEGYSVSREKKESFPLTVTSAQKNPTAFYLCASSPGDLTGELFFGEGSRLTVL.

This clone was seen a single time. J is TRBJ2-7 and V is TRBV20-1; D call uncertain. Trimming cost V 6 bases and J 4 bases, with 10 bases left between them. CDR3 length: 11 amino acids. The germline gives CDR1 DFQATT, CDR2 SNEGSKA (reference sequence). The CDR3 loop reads CSAGPEYEQYF. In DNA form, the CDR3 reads TGCAGTGCCGGGCCAGAGTACGAGCAGTACTTC.

As DNA, the CDR3 is TGTGCCAGCAGCCAAGATTGGCGGGGTCTCTACGAGCAGTACTTC. It encodes CASSQDWRGLYEQYF. J is TRBJ2-7 and V is TRBV4-2, with D possibly being TRBD2 (6 bases). In germline, CDR1 is LGHNA, CDR2 YNFKEQ. The germline V and J ends were trimmed by 0 bases and 3 bases, with 12 bases remaining between them. CDR3 size: 15 residues.

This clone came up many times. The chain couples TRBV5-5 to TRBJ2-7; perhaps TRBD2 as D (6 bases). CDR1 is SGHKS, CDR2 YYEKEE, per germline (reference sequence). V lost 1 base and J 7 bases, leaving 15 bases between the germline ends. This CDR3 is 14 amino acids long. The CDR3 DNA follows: TGTGCCAGCAGCTTGTACGGTAGCGGAGGTGAGCAGTACTTC. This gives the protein CASSLYGSGGEQYF.

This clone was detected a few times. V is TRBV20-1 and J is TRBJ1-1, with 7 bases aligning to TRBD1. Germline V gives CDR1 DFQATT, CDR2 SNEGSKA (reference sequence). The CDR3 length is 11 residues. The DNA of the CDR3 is TGCAGGACGGACAGGCTCACTGAAGCTTTCTTT. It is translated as CRTDRLTEAFF.